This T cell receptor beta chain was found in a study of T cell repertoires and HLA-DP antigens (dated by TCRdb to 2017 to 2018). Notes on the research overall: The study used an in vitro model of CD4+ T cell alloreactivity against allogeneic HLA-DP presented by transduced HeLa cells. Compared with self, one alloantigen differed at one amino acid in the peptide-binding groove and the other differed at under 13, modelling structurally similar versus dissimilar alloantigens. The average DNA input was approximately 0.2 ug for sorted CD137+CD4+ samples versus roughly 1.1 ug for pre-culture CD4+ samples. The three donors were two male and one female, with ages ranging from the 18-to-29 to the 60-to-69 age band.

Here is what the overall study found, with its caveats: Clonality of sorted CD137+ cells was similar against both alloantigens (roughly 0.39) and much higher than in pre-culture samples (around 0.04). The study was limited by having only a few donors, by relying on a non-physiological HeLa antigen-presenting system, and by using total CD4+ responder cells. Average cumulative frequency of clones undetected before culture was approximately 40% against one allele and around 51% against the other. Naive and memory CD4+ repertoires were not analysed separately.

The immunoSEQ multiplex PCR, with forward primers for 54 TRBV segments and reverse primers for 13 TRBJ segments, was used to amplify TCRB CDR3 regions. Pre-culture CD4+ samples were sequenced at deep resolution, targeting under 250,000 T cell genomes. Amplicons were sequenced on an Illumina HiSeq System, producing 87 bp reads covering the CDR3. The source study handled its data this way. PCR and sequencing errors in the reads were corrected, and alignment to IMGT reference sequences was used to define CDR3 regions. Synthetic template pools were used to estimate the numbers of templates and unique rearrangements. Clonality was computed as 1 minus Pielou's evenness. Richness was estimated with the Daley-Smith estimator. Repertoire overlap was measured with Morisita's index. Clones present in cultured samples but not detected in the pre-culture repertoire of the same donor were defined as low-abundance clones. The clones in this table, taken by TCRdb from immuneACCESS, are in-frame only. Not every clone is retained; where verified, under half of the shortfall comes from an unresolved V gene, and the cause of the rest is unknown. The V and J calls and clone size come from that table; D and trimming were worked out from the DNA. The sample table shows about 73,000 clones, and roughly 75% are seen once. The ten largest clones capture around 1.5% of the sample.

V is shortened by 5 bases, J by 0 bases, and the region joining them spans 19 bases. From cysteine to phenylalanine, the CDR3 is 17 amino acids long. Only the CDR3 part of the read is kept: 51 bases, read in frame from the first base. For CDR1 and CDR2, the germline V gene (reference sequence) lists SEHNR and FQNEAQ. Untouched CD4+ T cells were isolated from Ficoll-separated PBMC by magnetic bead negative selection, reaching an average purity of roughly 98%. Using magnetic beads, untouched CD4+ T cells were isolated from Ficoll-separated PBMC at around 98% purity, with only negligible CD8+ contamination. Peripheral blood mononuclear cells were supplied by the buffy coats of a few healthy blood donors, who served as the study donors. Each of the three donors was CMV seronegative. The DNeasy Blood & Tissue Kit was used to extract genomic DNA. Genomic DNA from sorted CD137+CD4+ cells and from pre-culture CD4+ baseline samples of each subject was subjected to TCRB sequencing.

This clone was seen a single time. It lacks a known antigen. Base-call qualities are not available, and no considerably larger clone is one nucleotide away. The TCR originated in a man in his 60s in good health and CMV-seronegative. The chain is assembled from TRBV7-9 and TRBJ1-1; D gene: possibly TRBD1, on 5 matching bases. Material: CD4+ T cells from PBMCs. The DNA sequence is TGTGCCAGCAGCCAAGCGGGTTACAGGAATTTGAACACTGAAGCTTTCTTT. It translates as CASSQAGYRNLNTEAFF.